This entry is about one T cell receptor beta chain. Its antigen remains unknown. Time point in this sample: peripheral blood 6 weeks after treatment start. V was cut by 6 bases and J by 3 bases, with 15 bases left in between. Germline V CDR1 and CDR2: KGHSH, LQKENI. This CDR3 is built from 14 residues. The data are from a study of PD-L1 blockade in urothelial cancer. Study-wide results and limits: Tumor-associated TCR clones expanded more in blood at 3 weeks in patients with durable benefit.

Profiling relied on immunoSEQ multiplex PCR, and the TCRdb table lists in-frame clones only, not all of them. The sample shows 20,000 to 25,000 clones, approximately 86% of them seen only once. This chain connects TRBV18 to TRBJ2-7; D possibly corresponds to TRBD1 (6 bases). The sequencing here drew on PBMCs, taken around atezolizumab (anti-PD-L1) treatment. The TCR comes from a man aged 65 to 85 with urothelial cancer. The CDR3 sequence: CASSRMDSNYEQYF. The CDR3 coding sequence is TGTGCCAGCTCCCGGATGGACAGCAACTACGAGCAGTACTTC.